This T cell receptor (beta chain) was identified during a study of tissue T cells after allogeneic stem cell transplantation. Trimming cost V 7 bases and J 7 bases; bases outside gene matches: 4. The germline V gene encodes CDR1 KGHPV and CDR2 FQNQEV (reference sequence). The CDR3 loop spans 13 amino acids. This clone is medium-sized by share. Its target is unknown. Any gene name here is a mouse gene name. The read ends 1 residue before the CDR3 terminus; that terminus is restored from the germline J gene. Sequencing of TCRbeta CDR3 at survey depth gave sequences and template counts. The protocol was immunoSEQ multiplex PCR, while the TCRdb copy is restricted to in-frame clones and leaves out a portion. Among thousands of clones listed, around a third were seen once. Broader study findings: This small cohort was clinically heterogeneous, and sampling depth was a limitation. Tissue-detected TCR repertoire was only partly captured by blood and spleen T cells.

The time point: mouse harvest day 14 after allogeneic transplant. Each mouse received 10^7 T-cell-depleted marrow cells plus 10^6 splenic CD5+ T cells by tail vein. This mouse GVHD model was MHC-mismatched B6 to BALB/c, profiled day 7 or 14. The sequence was collected from a female BALB/c mouse given C57BL/6 T cells with graft-versus-host disease after an allogeneic hematopoietic cell transplant. The sequencing input was skin. The rearrangement uses TRBV26 and TRBJ1-4; the match to TRBD1 covers 9 bases. This CDR3 is CASTPGQGERLFF. The CDR3 bases that were read are TGTGCCAGCACCCCGGGACAGGGCGAAAGATTATTT.